The rows below give T cell receptor beta chains drawn from one sample of a study of T cell repertoires in ileal Crohn's disease. Here immunoSEQ multiplex PCR was the method, and the copy in TCRdb shows in-frame clones only, minus some. The sample contains 2,000 to 2,500 clones, 70% to 90% of which appear only once. Sequenced: ileal tissue. The receptors here all came from an adult with Crohn's disease. CDR3s include the opening cysteine and the closing phenylalanine or tryptophan. A D gene is named only where the DNA matches it firmly. Some rows mark clone size as missing; the rest say once, few, many or name a class of expanded clone.

size: .; J: TRBJ1-1; D: TRBD1; V: TRBV19; CDR3: CASREGTGTNTEAFF; DNA: TGTGCCAGTAGGGAAGGGACAGGGACGAACACTGAAGCTTTCTTT
size: .; J: TRBJ2-5; D: TRBD1; V: TRBV11-2; CDR3: CASSLWVGQGVSQEETQYF; DNA: TGTGCCAGCAGCTTATGGGTGGGACAGGGTGTATCCCAAGAAGAGACCCAGTACTTC
size: .; J: TRBJ2-5; D: .; V: TRBV6-1; CDR3: CASRTFGETQYF; DNA: TGTGCCAGCAGGACCTTCGGGGAGACCCAGTACTTC
size: .; J: TRBJ2-7; D: .; V: TRBV28; CDR3: CASSSTWRGVYEQYF; DNA: TGTGCCAGCAGTTCGACGTGGAGGGGGGTCTACGAGCAGTACTTC
size: few; J: TRBJ1-1; D: .; V: TRBV27; CDR3: CASRWTVYTEAFF; DNA: TGTGCCAGCAGGTGGACTGTTTATACTGAAGCTTTCTTT
size: .; J: TRBJ1-3; D: .; V: TRBV10-3; CDR3: CATNREGTGNTIYF; DNA: TGTGCCACAAACAGGGAGGGAACTGGAAACACCATATATTTT
size: .; J: TRBJ1-4; D: TRBD1; V: TRBV6-5; CDR3: CASSYSNRGFGEKLFF; DNA: TGTGCCAGCAGTTACTCGAACAGGGGATTTGGTGAAAAACTGTTTTTT
size: .; J: TRBJ1-4; D: .; V: TRBV28; CDR3: CASSLPGLARDVNEKLFF; DNA: TGTGCCAGCAGTTTGCCCGGATTGGCGAGGGACGTTAATGAAAAACTGTTTTTT
size: .; J: TRBJ2-1; D: TRBD2; V: TRBV9; CDR3: CASSAREKSYNEQFF; DNA: TGTGCCAGCAGCGCGCGGGAGAAGTCCTACAATGAGCAGTTCTTC
size: .; J: TRBJ1-2; D: TRBD1; V: TRBV29-1; CDR3: CSVEDPQGANYGYTF; DNA: TGCAGCGTTGAAGATCCACAGGGGGCTAACTATGGCTACACCTTC
size: .; J: TRBJ2-5; D: .; V: TRBV9; CDR3: CASSPDVGPTETQYF; DNA: TGTGCCAGCAGCCCCGACGTTGGTCCGACGGAGACCCAGTACTTC
size: .; J: TRBJ2-1; D: TRBD1; V: TRBV6-1; CDR3: CASSEAGAGGMNEQFF; DNA: TGTGCCAGCAGTGAAGCAGGGGCAGGGGGCATGAATGAGCAGTTCTTC
size: .; J: TRBJ2-5; D: TRBD1; V: TRBV10-3; CDR3: CAIWAGTARFQETQYF; DNA: TGTGCCATCTGGGCCGGGACAGCGAGGTTCCAAGAGACCCAGTACTTC
size: .; J: TRBJ1-2; D: .; V: TRBV28; CDR3: CASSFIAGYGYTF; DNA: TGTGCCAGCAGTTTTATCGCCGGCTATGGCTACACCTTC
size: .; J: TRBJ1-3; D: .; V: TRBV7-9; CDR3: CASSLDSFSGNTIYF; DNA: TGTGCCAGCAGCTTAGACAGCTTCTCTGGAAACACCATATATTTT
size: .; J: TRBJ1-1; D: TRBD1; V: TRBV19; CDR3: CASSIRGQGNTEAFF; DNA: TGTGCCAGTAGTATTCGGGGACAGGGGAACACTGAAGCTTTCTTT
size: .; J: TRBJ1-5; D: TRBD1; V: TRBV28; CDR3: CASSTQGEHQPQHF; DNA: TGTGCCAGCAGCACACAGGGGGAGCATCAGCCCCAGCATTTT
size: .; J: TRBJ1-2; D: TRBD1; V: TRBV13; CDR3: CASSFGRGQYTF; DNA: TGTGCCAGCAGCTTCGGCAGGGGGCAGTACACCTTC
size: .; J: TRBJ2-5; D: TRBD1; V: TRBV7-8; CDR3: CASSQGQGGIQTQYF; DNA: TGTGCCAGCAGCCAGGGACAGGGTGGCATTCAGACCCAGTACTTC
size: .; J: TRBJ2-3; D: .; V: TRBV2; CDR3: CASSLTRIGTDTQYF; DNA: TGTGCCAGCAGTTTGACTAGAATTGGCACAGATACGCAGTATTTT
size: .; J: TRBJ2-6; D: .; V: TRBV18; CDR3: CASSPPRNSGANVLTF; DNA: TGTGCCAGCTCACCACCTAGAAACTCTGGGGCCAACGTCCTGACTTTC
size: .; J: TRBJ2-7; D: TRBD2; V: TRBV10-3; CDR3: CAIRLRASGSYEQYF; DNA: TGTGCCATCAGGCTGCGGGCTAGCGGGAGTTACGAGCAGTACTTC
size: .; J: TRBJ2-7; D: TRBD1; V: TRBV7-2; CDR3: CASSPWTGDFYEQYF; DNA: TGTGCCAGCAGCCCCTGGACAGGGGATTTCTACGAGCAGTACTTC
size: .; J: TRBJ1-4; D: .; V: TRBV15; CDR3: CATSRSNEKLFF; DNA: TGTGCCACCAGCAGATCTAATGAAAAACTGTTTTTT
size: .; J: TRBJ2-3; D: .; V: TRBV5-4; CDR3: CASSLEAGPTDTQYF; DNA: TGTGCCAGCAGCTTGGAGGCAGGGCCCACAGATACGCAGTATTTT
size: .; J: TRBJ2-5; D: .; V: TRBV2; CDR3: CASRSQETQYF; DNA: TGTGCCAGCAGGTCACAAGAGACCCAGTACTTC
size: once; J: TRBJ1-1; D: .; V: TRBV27; CDR3: CASSFGRGANTEAFF; DNA: TGTGCCAGCAGTTTCGGCAGGGGCGCTAACACTGAAGCTTTCTTT
size: .; J: TRBJ2-2; D: TRBD1; V: TRBV29-1; CDR3: CSAEDRGANTGELFF; DNA: TGCAGCGCTGAAGACAGGGGTGCGAACACCGGGGAGCTGTTTTTT
size: .; J: TRBJ2-7; D: .; V: TRBV27; CDR3: CASSGEYF; DNA: TGTGCCAGCAGCGGGGAGTACTTC